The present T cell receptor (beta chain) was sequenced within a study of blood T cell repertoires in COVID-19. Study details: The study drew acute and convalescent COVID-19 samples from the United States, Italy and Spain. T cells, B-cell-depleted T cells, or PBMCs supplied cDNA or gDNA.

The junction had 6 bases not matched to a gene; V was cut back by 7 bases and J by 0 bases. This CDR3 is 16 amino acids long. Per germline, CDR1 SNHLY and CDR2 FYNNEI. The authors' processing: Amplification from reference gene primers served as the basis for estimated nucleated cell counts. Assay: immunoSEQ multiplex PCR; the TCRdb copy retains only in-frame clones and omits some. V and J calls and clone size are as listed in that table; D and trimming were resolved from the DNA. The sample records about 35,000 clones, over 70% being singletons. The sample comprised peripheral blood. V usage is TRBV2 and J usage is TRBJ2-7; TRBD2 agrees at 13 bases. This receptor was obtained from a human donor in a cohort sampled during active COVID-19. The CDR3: CASKRLAGGPSYEQYF. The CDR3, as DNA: TGTGCCAGCAAGAGACTAGCGGGAGGCCCCTCCTACGAGCAGTACTTC. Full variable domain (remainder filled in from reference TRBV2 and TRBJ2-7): EPEVTQTPSHQVTQMGQEVILRCVPISNHLYFYWYRQILGQKVEFLVSFYNNEISEKSEIFDDQFSVERPDGSNFTLKIRSTKLEDSAMYFCASKRLAGGPSYEQYFGPGTRLTVT.